Detailed here is one TCR beta chain. The antigen remains unidentified. The sample originates from a study of Ad26.COV2.S vaccination and SARS-CoV-2 variants. Study information: The study gave Ad26.COV2.S intramuscularly, once or twice 56 days apart.

Documented treatment: some 20 received Ad26.COV2.S at low or high dose, single or two shots; 5 received placebo; per-sample allocation not given. Collection of the samples took place on day 63 after the first injection of vaccine or placebo. An Ad26 vector expressing Wuhan-strain SARS-CoV-2 spike constituted the vaccine. The study, taken as a whole, reports: A substantial breadth of spike-specific CD8+ and CD4+ T cell responses after vaccination has been reported.

With 2 bases clipped from V and 6 bases from J, the junction kept 7 bases outside the gene matches. Germline loops: CDR1 SNHLY, CDR2 FYNNEI. The length of the CDR3 is 15 residues. Measured with immunoSEQ multiplex PCR; TCRdb has only the in-frame clones, and not every one. The sample shows some 460,000 clones, about 89% of them seen only once. Sequences were derived from peripheral blood, sampled in a trial of Ad26.COV2.S vaccine versus placebo. The clonotype comes from a person between 18 and 59 years old who received the Ad26.COV2.S COVID-19 vaccine or a placebo. The chain couples TRBV2 to TRBJ2-7, with 10 bases aligning to TRBD1. The CDR3: CASSEPGQGFGEQYF. DNA for the CDR3: TGTGCCAGCAGTGAACCGGGACAGGGGTTCGGCGAGCAGTACTTC.